This TCR beta chain comes out of a study of T cells in Graves' hyperthyroidism and ophthalmopathy. The CDR3 consists of 16 residues. In germline, CDR1 is MDHEN, CDR2 SYDVKM. Trimming cost V 5 bases and J 5 bases; bases outside gene matches: 14. Study-wide results and caveats: Most thyroid clonotypes expanded above 0.001 were also detected in blood.

This clonotype has at least ten counts. No antigen is known for it. Amplification yielded TCR beta CDR3 regions, with RNA transcripts as the source. The TCR CDR3 first-round RT-PCR relied on the HTBI primer set. TCRdb ran MiXCR on the multiplex PCR reads and lists one entry per CDR3 protein. The sample has hundreds of thousands of distinct CDR3 sequences; about a sixth are singletons. V is TRBV28 and J is TRBJ2-5; 7 bases are a match to TRBD1. Sequencing was performed on blood. The source of this sequence is a man aged 40-55 years with Graves' hyperthyroidism. The CDR3 region is CASSKDRVGGRETQYF. Here the CDR3 DNA reads TGTGCCAGCAGTAAAGACAGGGTCGGTGGGCGGGAGACCCAGTACTTC.